Included here is one T cell receptor (beta chain) sequence, with context. The source of the sample is a study of blood T cell repertoires in COVID-19. Whole-study context: Sites in the United States, Italy and Spain provided acute and convalescent COVID-19 samples. In each case, the material was cDNA or gDNA derived from T cells, B-cell-depleted T cells, or PBMCs.

Trimming removed 0 bases from V and 5 bases from J; junction bases left unmatched: 9. This CDR3 region has 17 residues. Per the germline V gene, CDR1 is MNHEY and CDR2 is SVGEGT. Per the original methods: Estimation of nucleated cell counts was performed using reference gene primer amplification. The repertoire was sequenced with immunoSEQ multiplex PCR; TCRdb's copy has only in-frame clones and lacks some. Clone size and the V and J calls come from that table; the DNA yielded D and trimming. This table holds under 80,000 clones, about 87% found once. The chain recombines TRBV6-2 or TRBV6-3 with TRBJ2-2, with 7 bases that match TRBD2. The source of this sequence is a man aged 55 to 69 with acute or convalescent COVID-19. What was sequenced was peripheral blood. Here the CDR3 reads CASSYSRVQGGTGELFF. The CDR3 DNA reads as TGTGCCAGCAGTTACTCTCGAGTCCAGGGAGGGACCGGGGAGCTGTTTTTT.